Listed here are 32 T cell receptor beta chains from one sample, sequenced in a study of T-cell reconstitution after alpha-beta-depleted transplantation in children. Preparation of the TCRbeta library was carried out with unique molecular identifiers. From the PCR reads, TCRdb called clonotypes with MiXCR, one entry per CDR3 protein. Of some 830,000 distinct CDR3 sequences in the sample, roughly 15% are singletons; the top ten hold roughly 4.8%. Sequencing was performed on PBMCs, mostly from graft donor cells, taken 360 days after TCRalphabeta/CD19-depleted stem cell transplant. The receptors originated from a male patient under 18 who had a stem cell transplant for acute lymphoblastic leukemia, so the T cells may come from the graft donor.

In its sample, this clonotype was seen a few times. The V and J genes are TRBV7-9 and TRBJ1-1; 7 bases agree with TRBD1. In germline, CDR1 is SEHNR, CDR2 FQNEAQ (reference sequence). The CDR3 loop spans 15 amino acids. J lost 3 bases, V lost 5 bases, and 9 bases had no gene match. The chain's CDR3 is CASSPPDRAHTEAFF. For the CDR3, the DNA is TGTGCCAGCAGCCCACCCGACAGGGCTCACACTGAAGCTTTCTTT.

This clonotype was seen more than once but under ten times. The V call is TRBV20-1, the J call TRBJ1-2; a possible D gene is TRBD1 (5 bases). V was shortened by 5 bases and J by 4 bases, with 35 bases between the two germline ends. There are 20 residues in the CDR3. The germline gives CDR1 DFQATT, CDR2 SNEGSKA (reference sequence). The CDR3 protein is CSAPLTQGGARLRGFYGYTF. The DNA for the CDR3 is TGCAGTGCTCCGTTAACCCAAGGTGGGGCCCGCTTGAGAGGCTTCTATGGCTACACCTTC.

This clonotype has at least ten counts. Written as DNA, the CDR3 is TGCGCCAGCAGCTTGTCAACTAGCGGATACCAAGAGACCCAGTACTTC. It encodes CASSLSTSGYQETQYF. The V and J genes are TRBV5-1 and TRBJ2-5, with 8 bases aligning to TRBD2. Germline CDR1 SGHRS, CDR2 YFSETQ. The length of the CDR3 is 16 residues. After removal of 1 base from V and 0 bases from J, the junction contained 5 bases not matched to a gene.

This chain links TRBV5-1 with TRBJ2-7, with 14 bases lining up with TRBD2. V lost 6 bases, J lost 11 bases, and 10 bases stayed unmatched. This CDR3 region has 14 residues. The germline CDR1 and CDR2 sequences are SGHRS and YFSETQ. CDR3 nucleotides: TGCGCCAGCACCTCAGGGACTAGCGGGAGAGGCGAGTACTTC. Its translation: CASTSGTSGRGEYF.

This clonotype showed up many times. The chain recombines TRBV3-1 with TRBJ1-1, with unresolved D. This CDR3 spans 15 amino acids. CDR1 and CDR2 from the germline V gene are LGHDT and YNNKEL (reference sequence). Trimming shortened V by 0 bases and J by 0 bases, and 8 bases separated the two germline ends. The CDR3 loop is CASSQDLLLNTEAFF. CDR3 nucleotides: TGTGCCAGCAGCCAAGATCTGTTACTGAACACTGAAGCTTTCTTT.

For this clonotype: Germline is not matched at one junction end, which may reflect a read error. The chain is built from TRBV9 and TRBJ2-1; D remains unclear. Germline V gene lookup returns CDR1 SGDLS and CDR2 YYNGEE. The CDR3 runs to 14 residues. The DNA of the CDR3 is TGTGCCAGCAGCGTAGTTGGCTCCTCCAATGAGCAGTTCTTC. It codes for CASSVVGSSNEQFF.

This clonotype has a handful of counts. The rearrangement uses TRBV2 and TRBJ2-2; D ambiguous. V shed 4 bases and J shed 9 bases, with 6 bases lying between them. This CDR3 spans 11 amino acids. Looked up from germline, CDR1 is SNHLY and CDR2 is FYNNEI. The chain's CDR3 is CASSGIWELFF. CDR3 bases: TGTGCCAGCAGTGGTATCTGGGAGCTGTTTTTT.

This clonotype was counted only a few times. This CDR3 is CASSYLAGGSTDTQYF. CDR3 nucleotides: TGTGCCAGCAGTTACTTAGCGGGAGGGAGCACAGATACGCAGTATTTT. V is TRBV6-5 and J is TRBJ2-3; 11 bases agree with TRBD2. This CDR3 has 16 residues. Germline CDR1 is MNHEY and CDR2 is SVGAGI. The ends lost 1 base at V and 0 bases at J; junction bases unmatched: 0.

The V gene is TRBV2, the J gene TRBJ2-2; D possibly corresponds to TRBD2 (5 bases). Germline V gene lookup returns CDR1 SNHLY and CDR2 FYNNEI. This CDR3 is 16 amino acids long. Trimming removed 5 bases from V and 5 bases from J, with 18 bases in between. Here the CDR3 DNA reads TGTGCCAGCAGTTGGTTGGAGGACCAGAAGACCGGGGAGCTGTTTTTT. This gives the protein CASSWLEDQKTGELFF.

The table lists this clonotype with many counts. V is TRBV3-1 and J is TRBJ2-3; 8 bases fit TRBD2. The junction had 2 bases not matched to a gene; V was cut back by 4 bases and J by 2 bases. From germline, CDR1 is LGHDT and CDR2 YNNKEL (reference sequence). The CDR3 has 14 residues. CDR3 in DNA: TGTGCCAGCAGCCTGCGGGAGGACACAGATACGCAGTATTTT. Protein: CASSLREDTDTQYF.

The rearrangement uses TRBV7-9 and TRBJ2-5; D possibly corresponds to TRBD2 (6 bases). This CDR3 has 14 amino acids. CDR1 and CDR2 from the germline V gene are SEHNR and FQNEAQ (reference sequence). V was trimmed by 8 bases and J by 2 bases, leaving 15 bases between them. The CDR3 sequence is CASYDSGLQETQYF. The DNA of the CDR3 is TGTGCCAGCTACGACTCAGGACTACAAGAGACCCAGTACTTC.

The chain employs TRBV5-5 and TRBJ2-5; D is uncertain. The CDR3 runs 14 residues. The germline gives CDR1 SGHKS, CDR2 YYEKEE (reference sequence). V lost 1 base, J lost 5 bases, and 12 bases lay in between. For the CDR3, the DNA is TGTGCCAGCAGCTTGTGGCTACCAAGTGAGACCCAGTACTTC. Amino acids: CASSLWLPSETQYF.

This clonotype showed up many times. The chain couples TRBV4-2 to TRBJ1-1; the D gene is possibly TRBD1 (6 bases). V was trimmed by 1 base and J by 2 bases, leaving 8 bases between them. The CDR3 has 14 residues. Germline V CDR1 and CDR2: LGHNA, YNFKEQ. CDR3 sequence reads: CASSQGGTNTEAFF. CDR3 nucleotides: TGTGCCAGCAGCCAAGGCGGGACAAACACTGAAGCTTTCTTT.

V is TRBV19 and J is TRBJ2-5; 7 bases are shared with TRBD1. Germline trimming cut 0 bases from V and 5 bases from J; bases unmatched to any gene: 3. This CDR3 region has 14 residues. Germline V CDR1 and CDR2: LNHDA, SQIVND (reference sequence). This chain's CDR3 is CASSIDRGMETQYF. Here the CDR3 DNA reads TGTGCCAGTAGTATAGACAGGGGGATGGAGACCCAGTACTTC.

The chain carries TRBV6-2 or TRBV6-3 and TRBJ2-2; D is ambiguous. This CDR3 has 15 residues. V dropped 5 bases and J dropped 2 bases, with 12 bases sitting between them. In germline, CDR1 is MNHEY, CDR2 SVGEGT. The CDR3, as DNA: TGTGCCAGCAGTCCCGAGGTCGGTAACACCGGGGAGCTGTTTTTT. Its translation: CASSPEVGNTGELFF.

CDR3: CAISVQGSYEQYF. DNA of the CDR3: TGTGCCATCAGTGTTCAGGGCTCCTACGAGCAGTACTTC. The chain links TRBV10-3 to TRBJ2-7; D possibly corresponds to TRBD1 (5 bases). Per the germline V gene, CDR1 is ENHRY and CDR2 is SYGVKD. This CDR3 comprises 13 residues. V was clipped by 4 bases and J by 0 bases, with 7 bases between them.

This clonotype came up a few times. The chain links TRBV7-9 to TRBJ1-2; D gene ambiguous. CDR1 and CDR2 from the germline V gene are SEHNR and FQNEAQ (reference sequence). CDR3 size: 13 residues. Trimming left V 1 base short and J 8 bases short, with 11 bases between. CDR3 amino acids: CASSLEGPQGYTF. The CDR3 DNA sequence: TGTGCCAGCAGCTTAGAAGGACCTCAGGGCTACACCTTC.

This sequence joins TRBV6-5 and TRBJ2-2, with D possibly being TRBD1 or TRBD2 (6 bases each). CDR1 and CDR2 from the germline V gene are MNHEY and SVGAGI. This CDR3 is 13 amino acids long. Trimming cost V 2 bases and J 14 bases, with 15 bases left between them. CDR3 nucleotide sequence: TGTGCCAGCAGTTACGGGGGGCCCTCAGAACTGTTTTTT. It codes for CASSYGGPSELFF.

This clonotype was seen repeatedly, ten times or more. This chain connects TRBV12-3 or TRBV12-4 to TRBJ1-1; 7 positions agree with TRBD1. Trimming at V came to 6 bases and at J to 1 base, leaving 2 bases not matched to a gene. The CDR3 sequence is 13 residues long. DNA of the CDR3: TGTGCCAGCAGCCGGGACAGGAACACTGAAGCTTTCTTT. Its translation: CASSRDRNTEAFF.

J is TRBJ2-6 and V is TRBV18; D not certain. CDR1 KGHSH and CDR2 LQKENI come from the germline V gene. The CDR3 is made up of 16 amino acids. Trimming took 5 bases from V and 0 from J, leaving 11 bases between them. The CDR3 here is CASSVGSHSGANVLTF. Written as DNA, the CDR3 is TGTGCCAGCTCAGTCGGTAGCCACTCTGGGGCCAACGTCCTGACTTTC.

V usage is TRBV4-2 and J usage is TRBJ2-7; either TRBD1 or TRBD2 may fit D (5 bases each). The CDR3 is made up of 14 amino acids. Germline V gives CDR1 LGHNA, CDR2 YNFKEQ. V was pared by 3 bases and J by 2 bases, with 11 bases between. CDR3 bases: TGTGCCAGCAGCCAGTACCGGGACCCCTACGAGCAGTACTTC. It encodes CASSQYRDPYEQYF.

This chain's CDR3 is CASSLVLSDMNTGELFF. In DNA form, the CDR3 reads TGTGCCAGCAGCTTAGTTCTCTCGGACATGAACACCGGGGAGCTGTTTTTT. The chain employs TRBV7-6 and TRBJ2-2; a possible D gene is TRBD1 (5 bases). The germline V gene encodes CDR1 SGHVS and CDR2 FNYEAQ. This CDR3 is built from 17 residues. Trimming shortened V by 1 base and J by 1 base, and 13 bases separated the two germline ends.

This clonotype appeared a few times. The rearrangement links TRBV5-6 to TRBJ2-1; unclear D gene. V was trimmed by 7 bases and J by 3 bases, leaving 11 bases between them. This CDR3 region has 13 residues. CDR1 and CDR2 (germline): SGHDT, YYEEEE. CDR3 residues: CASVLVGYNEQFF. The CDR3, as DNA: TGTGCCAGCGTTCTAGTCGGCTACAATGAGCAGTTCTTC.

This clonotype has more than one count but fewer than ten. This rearrangement joins TRBV20-1 to TRBJ2-3, with 7 bases that match TRBD1. Germline V gene lookup returns CDR1 DFQATT and CDR2 SNEGSKA (reference sequence). V lost 5 bases, J lost 3 bases, and 5 bases stayed unmatched. The CDR3 is 13 residues long. DNA of the CDR3: TGCAGTGCTTTACAGGGGCGGACAGATACGCAGTATTTT. Encoded protein: CSALQGRTDTQYF.

V usage is TRBV3-1 and J usage is TRBJ1-1; TRBD1 might be the D (6 bases). V was shortened by 1 base and J by 2 bases, with 17 bases between the two germline ends. The CDR3 runs 17 residues. Germline values: CDR1 LGHDT, CDR2 YNNKEL (reference sequence). The CDR3 coding sequence is TGTGCCAGCAGCCAAGTAGGTTTTACGGGGGCAAACACTGAAGCTTTCTTT. It translates to CASSQVGFTGANTEAFF.

The V call is TRBV10-3, the J call TRBJ2-4; 9 bases agree with TRBD2. From germline, CDR1 is ENHRY and CDR2 SYGVKD. V shed 10 bases and J 1 base; nucleotides not matched to a gene: 11. This CDR3 has 16 amino acids. This CDR3 is CATEAGGLRAKNIQYF. In DNA form, the CDR3 reads TGTGCCACCGAAGCGGGAGGCCTTCGGGCCAAAAACATTCAGTACTTC.

CDR3 nucleotides: TGTGCCAGCAGCCAAGGGCTAGCGGTCCAACTAACCGCCAAAAACATTCAGTACTTC. Translation gives CASSQGLAVQLTAKNIQYF. The V gene is TRBV3-1, the J gene TRBJ2-4, with 7 bases aligning to TRBD2. The junction had 13 bases not matched to a gene; V was cut back by 1 base and J by 1 base. The germline V gene has CDR1 LGHDT and CDR2 YNNKEL (reference sequence). The CDR3 is made up of 19 amino acids.

The rearrangement uses TRBV7-2 and TRBJ1-5, with a possible D match to TRBD1 (5 bases). This CDR3 spans 15 amino acids. The germline gives CDR1 SGHTA, CDR2 FQGNSA. The V and J ends lost 3 bases and 3 bases respectively, with 12 bases between them. CDR3 loop: CASSFRVADNQPQHF. In DNA form, the CDR3 reads TGTGCCAGCAGCTTCAGGGTAGCAGACAATCAGCCCCAGCATTTT.

V is TRBV7-3 and J is TRBJ2-2; D is perhaps TRBD1 (6 bases). V was shortened by 7 bases and J by 4 bases, with 13 bases between the two germline ends. This CDR3 has 14 residues. Germline CDR1 is SGHTA and CDR2 is FQGTGA. In DNA form, the CDR3 reads TGTGCCAGCACCCCGGACAGAATCACCGGGGAGCTGTTTTTT. This gives the protein CASTPDRITGELFF.

This clonotype has a handful of counts. The chain links TRBV5-1 to TRBJ2-7, with TRBD2 identical over 9 bases. CDR1 and CDR2 from the germline V gene are SGHRS and YFSETQ. With 2 bases clipped from V and 6 bases from J, the junction kept 6 bases outside the gene matches. The CDR3 totals 14 residues. CDR3 region: CASSFPGLASEQYF. The DNA for the CDR3 is TGCGCCAGCAGCTTTCCGGGACTAGCTTCCGAGCAGTACTTC.

The chain uses TRBV3-1 and TRBJ2-1; D is uncertain. The V end was cut by 3 bases, the J end by 5 bases, with 14 bases between. The CDR3 contains 15 residues. Germline V gives CDR1 LGHDT, CDR2 YNNKEL (reference sequence). The CDR3 is CASSQVSRPHNEQFF. The CDR3 region has the DNA TGTGCCAGCAGCCAGGTATCCAGACCCCACAATGAGCAGTTCTTC.

This chain uses TRBV3-1 with TRBJ1-3; D gene ambiguous. V was pared by 0 bases and J by 0 bases, with 12 bases between. The CDR3 is 17 residues long. Germline V lookup: CDR1 LGHDT, CDR2 YNNKEL (reference sequence). The CDR3 is CASSQDVPLFSGNTIYF. CDR3 sequence (DNA): TGTGCCAGCAGCCAAGATGTCCCTTTATTCTCTGGAAACACCATATATTTT.